This T cell receptor beta chain was identified in a study of T cell responses to AZD1222 COVID-19 vaccine. Study at large: Pooling was applied to second doses at about 4 or about 12 weeks. Points from the study as a whole: Two AZD1222 doses significantly raised spike-specific TCR breadth and depth over controls. A mostly white British donor set with more females was recruited, and clonal diversity was possibly underestimated. Samples come after the peak T cell response, not at day 14.

Germline CDR1 and CDR2: SGHNT and YYREEE (reference sequence). The junction had 6 bases not matched to a gene; V was cut back by 3 bases and J by 1 base. The CDR3 length is 16 residues. On this clone: The target antigen is unknown.

Method: immunoSEQ multiplex PCR; TCRdb's copy keeps in-frame clones and lacks some. The sample yields 90,000 to 100,000 clones, 88% seen once. Sequenced here: peripheral blood, sampled on day 0 of AZD1222 vaccination. The genes are TRBV5-4 and TRBJ2-2, with 7 positions matching TRBD1. The source is an adult in good health. CDR3 in amino acids: CASSSPGTENTGELFF. For the CDR3, the DNA is TGTGCCAGCAGCTCCCCCGGGACAGAGAACACCGGGGAGCTGTTTTTT.